The TCR beta chain described here comes from a study of blood T cell repertoires in COVID-19. The wider study: Collection of acute and convalescent COVID-19 samples took place in the United States, Italy and Spain. PBMCs, B-cell-depleted T cells, or T cells provided the cDNA or gDNA that made up the material.

As originally analysed: Amplification with reference gene primers provided the estimates of nucleated cell counts. Sequencing used immunoSEQ multiplex PCR; TCRdb keeps in-frame clones, though not all of them. V, J and clone size reflect that table, while D and trimming were determined from the DNA. This table holds about 95,000 clones, 84% found once. CDR3 size: 16 residues. V gave up 0 bases and J gave up 5 bases; unmatched junction bases: 6. Germline values: CDR1 SGHRS, CDR2 YFSETQ. The source is a human donor in a cohort sampled during active COVID-19. The rearrangement links TRBV5-1 to TRBJ2-1, with 9 nucleotides matching TRBD2. Material: peripheral blood. The CDR3 is CASSLVVAGDNNEQFF. In DNA form, the CDR3 reads TGCGCCAGCAGCTTGGTGGTAGCGGGAGATAACAATGAGCAGTTCTTC.